The 17 T cell receptor beta chains below come from one sample, sequenced in a study of cytomegalovirus exposure and HLA in healthy donors. The assay was immunoSEQ multiplex PCR, and TCRdb's table has in-frame clones only and misses some. The repertoire consists of about 120,000 clones, with approximately 90% occurring once and the leading ten covering roughly 1.4%. The source material was PBMCs. These TCRs come from a woman aged 25-40 years in good health and CMV-seropositive.

As to this clone: Other DNA variants within this sample encode the same CDR3. The V and J genes are TRBV5-1 and TRBJ1-1; D ambiguous. The germline gives CDR1 SGHRS, CDR2 YFSETQ. V was shortened by 1 base and J by 3 bases, with 7 bases between the two germline ends. CDR3 length equals 13 residues. The CDR3: CASSLNQDTEAFF. DNA of the CDR3: TGCGCCAGCAGCTTGAACCAGGACACTGAAGCTTTCTTT.

In this sample, this clone turned up once. The CDR3 region has the DNA TGCGCCAGCAGCTTGCAAAGGGGAGATACGCAGTATTTT. It yields the protein CASSLQRGDTQYF. The chain has TRBV5-1 and TRBJ2-3; D is perhaps TRBD1 (5 bases). Germline V CDR1 and CDR2: SGHRS, YFSETQ. V shed 1 base and J shed 5 bases, with 8 bases lying between them. This CDR3 has 13 residues.

The J gene is TRBJ1-5, the V gene TRBV15; D not resolved. The CDR3 totals 16 residues. CDR1 LNHNV and CDR2 YYDKDF come from the germline V gene (reference sequence). Trimming removed 3 bases from V and 1 base from J, with 13 bases in between. The CDR3 DNA is TGTGCCACCAGCAGGGGCGAGGGTTTCAGCAATCAGCCCCAGCATTTT. As protein: CATSRGEGFSNQPQHF.

The gene calls are TRBV5-4 and TRBJ1-4; the match to TRBD1 covers 7 bases. Germline-derived CDR1 and CDR2 are SGHNT and YYREEE (reference sequence). The CDR3 length is 15 residues. V was pared by 3 bases and J by 5 bases, with 7 bases of the junction left unmatched. The CDR3 here is CASSSAGGQNEKLFF. CDR3 DNA: TGTGCCAGCAGCTCCGCGGGGGGACAGAATGAAAAACTGTTTTTT.

This chain links TRBV18 with TRBJ1-1; 7 bases map to TRBD1. Germline V gene lookup returns CDR1 KGHSH and CDR2 LQKENI. This CDR3 spans 16 amino acids. V was clipped by 0 bases and J by 0 bases; unmatched bases: 4. CDR3 DNA: TGTGCCAGCTCACCACCAGGACAGGTCATGAACACTGAAGCTTTCTTT. Encoded protein: CASSPPGQVMNTEAFF.

This rearrangement joins TRBV30 to TRBJ1-2; unclear D gene. Germline assignment: CDR1 GTSNPN and CDR2 SVGIG (reference sequence). The CDR3 extends over 11 amino acids. V was clipped by 0 bases and J by 4 bases, with 3 bases between them. The DNA for the CDR3 is TGTGCCTGGAGTGTACTCTATGGCTACACCTTC. Translation gives CAWSVLYGYTF.

The chain employs TRBV9 and TRBJ2-5, with D perhaps TRBD2 (6 bases). The CDR3 has 17 residues. Trimming removed 0 bases at V and 1 base at J, with 16 bases between. From germline, CDR1 is SGDLS and CDR2 YYNGEE. In DNA, the CDR3 is TGTGCCAGCAGCGTAGGAACCTTACCGGGACTCCAAGAGACCCAGTACTTC. As protein: CASSVGTLPGLQETQYF.

The chain combines TRBV27 with TRBJ1-2, with no clear D. Per the germline V gene, CDR1 is MNHEY and CDR2 is SMNVEV (reference sequence). Trimming removed 6 bases from V and 3 bases from J, with 14 bases in between. CDR3 length: 14 residues. DNA for the CDR3: TGTGCCAGCAGCCCCCCGGGAGGGTACTATGGCTACACCTTC. Translation: CASSPPGGYYGYTF.

This chain connects TRBV4-3 to TRBJ2-5; perhaps TRBD2 as D (5 bases). The V gene lost 4 bases and the J gene lost 5 bases, with 14 bases spanning the gap. CDR3 length equals 14 residues. Germline CDR1 and CDR2: LGHNA and YSLEER. The CDR3 DNA reads as TGCGCCAGCAGCCCGTACGGGGTGCGGGAGACCCAGTACTTC. It translates to CASSPYGVRETQYF.

The chain uses TRBV5-8 and TRBJ2-5, with TRBD2 matching 8 bases. This CDR3 is 14 amino acids long. Germline V CDR1 and CDR2: SGHTS, YDEGEE. Trimming at V came to 1 base and at J to 9 bases, leaving 8 bases not matched to a gene. This CDR3 is CASSLTSGPVAQYF. The CDR3, as DNA: TGTGCCAGCAGCTTGACTAGCGGACCCGTTGCCCAGTACTTC.

The chain has TRBV2 and TRBJ2-1; 7 bases fit TRBD1. Germline assignment: CDR1 SNHLY and CDR2 FYNNEI. CDR3 length equals 17 residues. Trimming at V came to 5 bases and at J to 0 bases, leaving 10 bases not matched to a gene. The CDR3 nucleotides read TGTGCCAGCAGTAACCCCGGGACAGATAGCTCCTACAATGAGCAGTTCTTC. Translating gives CASSNPGTDSSYNEQFF.

V gene TRBV18 combines with J gene TRBJ2-7; D is perhaps TRBD1 (5 bases). V was pared by 6 bases and J by 2 bases, with 14 bases between. Looked up from germline, CDR1 is KGHSH and CDR2 is LQKENI. The CDR3 length is 14 residues. The CDR3 region is CASSPRGSPYEQYF. The CDR3 DNA reads as TGTGCCAGCTCGCCAAGGGGCAGTCCCTACGAGCAGTACTTC. The variable domain in full, with the rest retrieved from reference TRBV18 and TRBJ2-7, is NAGVMQNPRHLVRRRGQEARLRCSPMKGHSHVYWYRQLPEEGLKFMVYLQKENIIDESGMPKERFSAEFPKEGPSILRIQQVVRGDSAAYFCASSPRGSPYEQYFGPGTRLTVT.

This rearrangement joins TRBV5-6 to TRBJ2-7, with 13 nucleotides matching TRBD2. The CDR3 runs to 15 residues. The V gene end was trimmed by 2 bases and the J gene end by 7 bases; junction bases not matched to a gene: 6. Germline-derived CDR1 and CDR2 are SGHDT and YYEEEE. CDR3 DNA: TGTGCCAGCAGCTTTGGACTAGCGGGAGTTAAAGAGCAGTACTTC. Translation gives CASSFGLAGVKEQYF.

This clone has only one observation. In nucleotides, the CDR3 is TGTGCCAGCTTCACTCCACCCCATACGCAGTATTTT. Amino acids: CASFTPPHTQYF. The chain combines TRBV7-2 with TRBJ2-3; D uncertain. The V gene lost 8 bases and the J gene lost 7 bases, with 13 bases spanning the gap. CDR1 is SGHTA, CDR2 FQGNSA, per germline. The CDR3 is 12 amino acids.

This chain uses TRBV19 with TRBJ1-2, with D tentatively TRBD1 (6 bases). CDR1 is LNHDA, CDR2 SQIVND, per germline (reference sequence). CDR3 length equals 13 residues. Trimming stripped 6 bases from V and 1 base from J, with 9 bases between. The CDR3 loop reads CASRNRVNYGYTF. The CDR3 nucleotides read TGTGCCAGTAGAAACAGGGTTAACTATGGCTACACCTTC.

This clone was recorded once. This rearrangement joins TRBV18 to TRBJ2-7, with TRBD2 matching 8 bases. The CDR3 totals 16 residues. The junction had 6 bases not matched to a gene; V was cut back by 1 base and J by 1 base. The germline CDR1 and CDR2 sequences are KGHSH and LQKENI. CDR3 DNA: TGTGCCAGCTCACCACGGCTAGCGGGCGATTCCTACGAGCAGTACTTC. It yields the protein CASSPRLAGDSYEQYF.

This rearrangement joins TRBV6-1 to TRBJ1-2; no firm D call. Germline CDR1 MNHNS, CDR2 SASEGT. The V end was cut by 6 bases, the J end by 1 base, with 12 bases between. The CDR3 is 14 residues long. In nucleotides, the CDR3 is TGTGCCAGCAGAACTAAGCGGGGTAACTATGGCTACACCTTC. Translated, it gives CASRTKRGNYGYTF.